The next 30 T cell receptor beta chains were all read from a single sample in a study of CD8 T cells in ankylosing spondylitis. Each CDR3 protein gets one entry after TCRdb re-called the 5' RACE reads with MiXCR. The sample has under 300,000 distinct CDR3 sequences, roughly 8.6% seen once. The specimen sequenced was blood, either unsorted or a sorted T cell fraction (not recorded which). These receptor sequences come from a male donor with ankylosing spondylitis or in good health (not recorded which).

This clonotype has a count of ten or more. The gene calls are TRBV3-1 and TRBJ2-1, with 14 bases that match TRBD2. From germline, CDR1 is LGHDT and CDR2 YNNKEL (reference sequence). The trim removed 0 bases at V and 15 bases at J, leaving 7 bases unmatched. CDR3 length: 15 amino acids. CDR3 residues: CASSQEVGTSGSPFF. In DNA, the CDR3 is TGTGCCAGCAGCCAAGAAGTAGGGACTAGCGGGAGTCCGTTCTTC.

This clonotype was observed a few times. The chain links TRBV5-1 to TRBJ2-7, with D perhaps TRBD2 (6 bases). Trimming took off 4 bases at V and 3 bases at J, with 14 bases between the two ends. Germline V gene sequence: CDR1 SGHRS, CDR2 YFSETQ. The CDR3 spans 14 residues. In DNA, the CDR3 is TGCGCCAGCAGCCCGCTGGAGGGCCACTACGAGCAGTACTTC. Encoded protein: CASSPLEGHYEQYF.

As to this clonotype: Possible read error: a much larger clone is one base away. The chain uses TRBV9 and TRBJ2-3; 8 bases agree with TRBD2. Germline loops: CDR1 SGDLS, CDR2 YYNGEE. The length of the CDR3 is 14 residues. The CDR3 DNA reads TGTGCCAGCAACCCAGCGGGGGCGCACGATACGCGGTATTTT. Amino acids: CASNPAGAHDTRYF.

This clonotype was recorded many times. This rearrangement joins TRBV12-3 or TRBV12-4 to TRBJ1-1; no reliable D call. Trimming shortened V by 4 bases and J by 6 bases, and 15 bases separated the two germline ends. This CDR3 has 14 amino acids. CDR3 sequence: CASSSPVLGAEAFF. For the CDR3, the DNA is TGTGCCAGCAGTTCCCCGGTCCTAGGCGCTGAAGCTTTCTTT.

The V and J genes are TRBV9 and TRBJ2-2; TRBD1 matches 8 bases. Germline V gives CDR1 SGDLS, CDR2 YYNGEE. V gave up 1 base and J gave up 4 bases; unmatched junction bases: 12. CDR3 length equals 18 residues. The CDR3 here is CASSVPKDGQGLTGELFF. The DNA for the CDR3 is TGTGCCAGCAGCGTACCTAAGGACGGACAGGGACTCACCGGGGAGCTGTTTTTT. The full variable domain, with the rest looked up from reference TRBV9 and TRBJ2-2, is DSGVTQTPKHLITATGQRVTLRCSPRSGDLSVYWYQQSLDQGLQFLIQYYNGEERAKGNILERFSAQQFPDLHSELNLSSLELGDSALYFCASSVPKDGQGLTGELFFGEGSRLTVL.

The rearrangement joins TRBV5-1 to TRBJ1-1; D possibly corresponds to TRBD1 (6 bases). The V end lost 0 bases, the J end lost 5 bases, and 11 bases lay between the germline ends. CDR3 length equals 14 residues. CDR1 and CDR2 from the germline V gene are SGHRS and YFSETQ. CDR3 nucleotides: TGCGCCAGCAGCTTGGGGGGGCAGGGAACTGAAGCTTTCTTT. Amino acids: CASSLGGQGTEAFF.

This clonotype was seen ten or more times. The chain uses TRBV20-1 and TRBJ1-5; D unresolved. Trimming took off 3 bases at V and 5 bases at J, with 11 bases between the two ends. CDR3 length equals 13 residues. CDR1 and CDR2 from the germline V gene are DFQATT and SNEGSKA (reference sequence). CDR3 amino acids: CSASNLQHQPQHF. The CDR3 DNA sequence: TGCAGTGCTAGTAACTTACAGCATCAGCCCCAGCATTTT.

This clonotype occurred many times. This chain uses TRBV11-1 with TRBJ2-1, with D unclear. In germline, CDR1 is SGHAT, CDR2 FQDESV (reference sequence). CDR3 size: 19 residues. Trimming pared 5 bases from V and 1 base from J, leaving 24 bases between. The CDR3 coding sequence is TGTGCCAGCAGCCCGACGCTTCCCGAGCCACCGAGGTCCTACAATGAGCAGTTCTTC. This gives the protein CASSPTLPEPPRSYNEQFF.

At least ten counts were recorded for this clonotype. V is TRBV5-1 and J is TRBJ2-1; no firm D call. The length of the CDR3 is 15 residues. In germline, CDR1 is SGHRS, CDR2 YFSETQ. Trimming removed 4 bases from V and 0 bases from J, with 11 bases in between. The CDR3 region is CASSALADSYNEQFF. DNA of the CDR3: TGCGCCAGCAGCGCCCTGGCGGACTCCTACAATGAGCAGTTCTTC.

This clonotype came up many times. The DNA of the CDR3 is TGCAGTGCTTCCAAAGTTAAGGAGAGCAATCAGCCCCAGCATTTT. This encodes CSASKVKESNQPQHF. The chain combines TRBV20-1 with TRBJ1-5; D not certain. The CDR3 has 15 amino acids. V was pared by 5 bases and J by 1 base, with 15 bases between. Germline CDR1 reads DFQATT; CDR2 reads SNEGSKA (reference sequence).

This clonotype was found many times. CDR3 residues: CATSRGFRLAGGRNEQFF. For the CDR3, the DNA is TGTGCCACCAGCAGAGGGTTCAGACTAGCGGGGGGGCGGAATGAGCAGTTCTTC. The V and J genes are TRBV15 and TRBJ2-1; 14 bases match TRBD2. This CDR3 is 18 amino acids long. Germline V CDR1 and CDR2: LNHNV, YYDKDF (reference sequence). V was pared by 1 base and J by 7 bases, with 9 bases of the junction left unmatched.

This clonotype was observed many times. This sequence joins TRBV7-9 and TRBJ2-3; D uncertain. This CDR3 contains 14 residues. The V gene's germline CDR1 is SEHNR and CDR2 FQNEAQ (reference sequence). V dropped 3 bases and J dropped 5 bases, with 12 bases sitting between them. This CDR3 is CASSFRGGGDTQYF. DNA for the CDR3: TGTGCCAGCAGCTTTCGAGGCGGTGGAGATACGCAGTATTTT.

This clonotype was found a few times. The chain combines TRBV30 with TRBJ1-6, with TRBD1 as a possible D gene (5 bases). Germline CDR1 is GTSNPN and CDR2 is SVGIG (reference sequence). The CDR3 consists of 13 residues. V shed 5 bases and J shed 10 bases, with 15 bases lying between them. The CDR3 coding sequence is TGTGCCTGGGGGAGGGGTGTGGGATCACCCCTCCACTTT. It codes for CAWGRGVGSPLHF.

Ten or more counts support this clonotype. This rearrangement joins TRBV25-1 to TRBJ1-2, with 8 bases fitting TRBD1. V trimming: 6 bases; J trimming: 8 bases; junction bases outside the gene matches: 5. Germline values: CDR1 MGHDK, CDR2 SYGVNS. The CDR3 length is 12 residues. The CDR3 is CASSRTGSGYTF. The CDR3 coding sequence is TGTGCCAGCAGCCGGACAGGGAGCGGCTACACCTTC.

This clonotype has ten or more counts. V usage is TRBV5-5 and J usage is TRBJ1-1; D call uncertain. Germline-derived CDR1 and CDR2 are SGHKS and YYEKEE (reference sequence). V was cut by 1 base and J by 0 bases, with 7 bases left in between. CDR3 length: 14 amino acids. CDR3 sequence reads: CASSLMALNTEAFF. In DNA form, the CDR3 reads TGTGCCAGCAGCTTGATGGCCTTGAACACTGAAGCTTTCTTT.

This clonotype occurred many times. CDR3 nucleotide sequence: TGTGCCAGCAGCCAGGGTTCCCTCTATGGCTACACCTTC. Protein product: CASSQGSLYGYTF. V usage is TRBV12-3 or TRBV12-4 and J usage is TRBJ1-2; D is perhaps TRBD1 (5 bases). The CDR3 runs to 13 residues. V lost 6 bases and J 4 bases, leaving 12 bases between the germline ends.

This clonotype came up many times. The rearrangement joins TRBV7-8 to TRBJ1-5; TRBD1 matches at 8 bases. Germline V lookup: CDR1 SGHVS, CDR2 FQNEAQ. The length of the CDR3 is 14 residues. J lost 3 bases, V lost 4 bases, and 2 bases had no gene match. This CDR3 is CASSSDRDNQPQHF. CDR3 sequence (DNA): TGTGCCAGCAGCTCGGACAGGGACAATCAGCCCCAGCATTTT. The full variable domain, in which reference TRBV7-8 and TRBJ1-5 provide the parts outside the CDR3, is GAGVSQSPRYKVAKRGQDVALRCDPISGHVSLFWYQQALGQGPEFLTYFQNEAQLDKSGLPSDRFFAERPEGSVSTLKIQRTQQEDSAVYLCASSSDRDNQPQHFGDGTRLSIL.

The chain couples TRBV7-2 to TRBJ2-7; D not certain. Deletions cut 6 bases from V and 1 base from J, with 7 bases between. The CDR3 loop spans 12 amino acids. Germline CDR1 and CDR2: SGHTA and FQGNSA. The CDR3 nucleotides read TGTGCCAGCAGGGAAGCGTCCTACGAGCAGTACTTC. Its translation is CASREASYEQYF.

This clonotype was recorded at least ten times. The chain carries TRBV2 and TRBJ2-7, with D possibly matching TRBD2 (6 bases). The V end lost 9 bases, the J end lost 4 bases, and 16 bases lay between the germline ends. The CDR3 sequence is 13 residues long. The germline V gene encodes CDR1 SNHLY and CDR2 FYNNEI. CDR3 in DNA: TGTGCCAGAAACAAACCCGGGGGTTACGAGCAGTACTTC. Its translation: CARNKPGGYEQYF.

This clonotype was picked up many times. The V call is TRBV6-1, the J call TRBJ1-1; no clear D gene. Germline CDR1 reads MNHNS; CDR2 reads SASEGT. This CDR3 comprises 14 residues. Trimming shortened V by 5 bases and J by 1 base, and 11 bases separated the two germline ends. In DNA form, the CDR3 reads TGTGCCAGCAGTACCGGTCGCGGGAACACTGAAGCTTTCTTT. This sequence encodes CASSTGRGNTEAFF.

This clonotype has only a few counts. V is TRBV20-1 and J is TRBJ1-2; 12 bases agree with TRBD1. V lost 1 base and J lost 5; bases outside the gene matches: 11. CDR1 and CDR2 (germline): DFQATT, SNEGSKA (reference sequence). The CDR3 has 17 amino acids. The chain's CDR3 is CSARGAGTGGDWYGYTF. Here the CDR3 DNA reads TGCAGTGCTAGAGGTGCCGGGACAGGGGGCGACTGGTATGGCTACACCTTC.

Turning to this clonotype: Possible read error: a much larger clone is one base away. The gene calls are TRBV5-1 and TRBJ2-2; 9 nucleotides agree with TRBD2. V dropped 7 bases and J dropped 7; count of bases not matched to a gene: 14. The CDR3 spans 16 residues. The germline gives CDR1 SGHRS, CDR2 YFSETQ. This chain's CDR3 is CASGWDVSGRIGELFF. The CDR3 DNA is TGCGCCAGCGGCTGGGACGTCAGCGGGAGGATCGGGGAGCTGTTTTTT.

This chain uses TRBV30 with TRBJ2-7; maybe TRBD2 (5 bases). This CDR3 spans 12 amino acids. Trimming shortened V by 5 bases and J by 4 bases, and 12 bases separated the two germline ends. In germline, CDR1 is GTSNPN, CDR2 SVGIG (reference sequence). Here the CDR3 DNA reads TGTGCCTGGGAGGACTCTAAATACGAGCAGTACTTC. This translates into CAWEDSKYEQYF.

In its sample, this clonotype was seen many times. V is TRBV20-1 and J is TRBJ2-3; D call uncertain. CDR3 length: 14 amino acids. Trimming shortened V by 5 bases and J by 0 bases, and 12 bases separated the two germline ends. The germline gives CDR1 DFQATT, CDR2 SNEGSKA (reference sequence). The chain's CDR3 is CSAPGKSSTDTQYF. For the CDR3, the DNA is TGCAGTGCTCCCGGCAAATCTAGCACAGATACGCAGTATTTT.

This clonotype was recorded many times. The V gene is TRBV6-2 or TRBV6-3, the J gene TRBJ1-1; D is undetermined. CDR3 length: 13 amino acids. V lost 6 bases and J lost 1, with 9 bases in between. Germline V lookup: CDR1 MNHEY, CDR2 SVGEGT. The CDR3 loop reads CASSSITNTEAFF. CDR3 nucleotide sequence: TGTGCCAGCAGCTCCATCACGAACACTGAAGCTTTCTTT.

This clonotype was found many times. V and J are TRBV10-3 and TRBJ2-3; 12 nucleotides agree with TRBD2. Losses at the gene ends were 0 bases for V and 7 bases for J; bases not matched to a gene: 11. The V gene's germline CDR1 is ENHRY and CDR2 SYGVKD. The CDR3 runs to 18 residues. The CDR3 loop is CAISESLGLAGSPNTQYF. The CDR3, as DNA: TGTGCCATCAGTGAGTCTCTCGGACTAGCGGGATCTCCGAATACGCAGTATTTT.

This clonotype turned up a few times. V is TRBV20-1 and J is TRBJ2-1; D gene ambiguous. Trimming left V 1 base short and J 12 bases short, with 10 bases between. This CDR3 is built from 11 residues. CDR1 is DFQATT, CDR2 SNEGSKA, per germline (reference sequence). The CDR3: CSARGASGQFF. The CDR3 DNA reads as TGCAGTGCTAGAGGGGCGAGTGGGCAGTTCTTC.

Of note for this clonotype: A much bigger clone sits one base away, suggesting this may be a read error. This chain uses TRBV6-1 with TRBJ1-5; D gene unclear. The V gene's germline CDR1 is MNHNS and CDR2 SASEGT. The CDR3 covers 13 residues. Trimming shortened V by 6 bases and J by 7 bases, and 13 bases separated the two germline ends. For the CDR3, the DNA is TGTGCCAGCAGCTCCAGTGGGCGGCAGCCCCAGCATTTT. The encoded protein is CASSSSGRQPQHF.

The sample holds a few counts of this clonotype. This rearrangement joins TRBV3-1 to TRBJ2-3, with TRBD2 as a possible D gene (7 bases). Germline V gives CDR1 LGHDT, CDR2 YNNKEL (reference sequence). CDR3 length equals 14 residues. V was shortened by 8 bases and J by 2 bases, with 14 bases between the two germline ends. The DNA for the CDR3 is TGTGCCAGCCGGGCGGGGGCCTTCACAGATACGCAGTATTTT. Encoded protein: CASRAGAFTDTQYF.

This clonotype has ten or more counts. The rearrangement uses TRBV19 and TRBJ2-1; no reliable D call. CDR1 and CDR2 from the germline V gene are LNHDA and SQIVND (reference sequence). This CDR3 contains 13 residues. The V end lost 7 bases, the J end lost 4 bases, and 11 bases lay between the germline ends. The CDR3: CASNGGTYNEQFF. The CDR3 bases are TGTGCCAGTAACGGCGGAACTTACAATGAGCAGTTCTTC.